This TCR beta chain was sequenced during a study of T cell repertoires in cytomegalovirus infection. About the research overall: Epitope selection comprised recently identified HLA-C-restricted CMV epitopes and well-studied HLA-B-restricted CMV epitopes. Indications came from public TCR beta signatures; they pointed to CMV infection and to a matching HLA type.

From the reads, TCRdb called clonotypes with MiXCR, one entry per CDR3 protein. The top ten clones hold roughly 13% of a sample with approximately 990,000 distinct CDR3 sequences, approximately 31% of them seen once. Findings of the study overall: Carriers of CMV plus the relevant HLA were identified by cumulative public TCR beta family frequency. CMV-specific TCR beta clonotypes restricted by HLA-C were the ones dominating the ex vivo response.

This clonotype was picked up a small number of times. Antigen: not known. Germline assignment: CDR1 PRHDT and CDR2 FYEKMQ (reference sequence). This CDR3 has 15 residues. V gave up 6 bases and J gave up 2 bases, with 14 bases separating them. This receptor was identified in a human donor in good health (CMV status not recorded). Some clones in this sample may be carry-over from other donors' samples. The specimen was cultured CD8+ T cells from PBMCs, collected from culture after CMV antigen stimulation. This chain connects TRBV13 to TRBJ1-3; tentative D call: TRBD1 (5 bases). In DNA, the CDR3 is TGTGCCAGCAGACCCCAGGGACGGGCTGGAAACACCATATATTTT. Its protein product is CASRPQGRAGNTIYF.